The 19 T cell receptor beta chains in this list originate from one sample, sequenced in a study of beta chain features in type 1 diabetes. Expressed TCRB transcripts got sequenced, as all isolated RNA was reverse transcribed. The method was immunoSEQ multiplex PCR; TCRdb's version includes in-frame clones alone and lacks a portion of them. The sample has about 40,000 clones; 50% are singletons. The sequencing sample was made of stem cell memory CD4+ T cells from blood. The source is a woman aged 30 to 39 in good health.

The chain's CDR3 is CASSLSLGTGKYNEQFF. The CDR3 nucleotides are TGTGCCAGCAGCTTATCTCTAGGGACAGGCAAATACAATGAGCAGTTCTTC. V gene TRBV7-3 combines with J gene TRBJ2-1; 8 positions agree with TRBD1. CDR1 is SGHTA and CDR2 is FQGTGA in the germline V gene. J lost 4 bases, V lost 2 bases, and 10 bases had no gene match. The CDR3 totals 17 residues. The complete variable domain, with remaining parts taken from reference TRBV7-3 and TRBJ2-1, reads GAGVSQTPSNKVTEKGKYVELRCDPISGHTALYWYRQSLGQGPEFLIYFQGTGAADDSGLPNDRFFAVRPEGSVSTLKIQRTERGDSAVYLCASSLSLGTGKYNEQFFGPGTRLTVL.

The chain couples TRBV4-3 to TRBJ2-5; D perhaps matches TRBD2 (5 bases). This CDR3 contains 13 residues. Germline CDR1 is LGHNA and CDR2 is YSLEER. Trimming took off 1 base at V and 5 bases at J, with 8 bases between the two ends. CDR3 DNA sequence: TGCGCCAGCAGCCAAGTTCTAGCCGAGACCCAGTACTTC. Amino acid sequence: CASSQVLAETQYF.

The V call is TRBV5-4, the J call TRBJ1-2, with 8 bases matching TRBD1. Looked up from germline, CDR1 is SGHNT and CDR2 is YYREEE (reference sequence). The V gene end was trimmed by 0 bases and the J gene end by 4 bases; junction bases not matched to a gene: 2. This CDR3 is built from 14 residues. The CDR3, as DNA: TGTGCCAGCAGCTTGGACAGGGGGATCTATGGCTACACCTTC. This translates into CASSLDRGIYGYTF.

The chain links TRBV18 to TRBJ1-1; tentative D call: TRBD1 (5 bases). The length of the CDR3 is 14 residues. Trimming removed 2 bases at V and 3 bases at J, with 10 bases between. CDR1 is KGHSH and CDR2 is LQKENI in the germline V gene. The CDR3: CASSPGGRDTEAFF. The DNA of the CDR3 is TGTGCCAGCTCACCAGGCGGCAGGGACACTGAAGCTTTCTTT.

This sequence joins TRBV7-6 and TRBJ2-7; perhaps TRBD2 as D (7 bases). V dropped 5 bases and J dropped 2 bases, with 16 bases sitting between them. The CDR3 length is 15 residues. In germline, CDR1 is SGHVS, CDR2 FNYEAQ. CDR3 amino acids: CASSPTQGRAYEQYF. CDR3 bases: TGTGCCAGCAGCCCAACTCAGGGGAGGGCCTACGAGCAGTACTTC.

The chain employs TRBV7-2 and TRBJ2-5, with 12 bases that match TRBD2. J gave up 2 bases and V 3 bases, and 10 bases lay outside the gene matches. The CDR3 contains 18 residues. Germline CDR1 reads SGHTA; CDR2 reads FQGNSA. Here the CDR3 DNA reads TGTGCCAGCAGCTTTGGCGGCGGACTAGCGGGAAGGCAAGAGACCCAGTACTTC. It encodes CASSFGGGLAGRQETQYF. The full variable domain, completed using reference TRBV7-2 and TRBJ2-5, is GAGVSQSPSNKVTEKGKDVELRCDPISGHTALYWYRQSLGQGLEFLIYFQGNSAPDKSGLPSDRFSAERTGGSVSTLTIQRTQQEDSAVYLCASSFGGGLAGRQETQYFGPGTRLLVL.

The J gene is TRBJ2-7, the V gene TRBV28; a possible D gene is TRBD2 (6 bases). Germline V gene lookup returns CDR1 MDHEN and CDR2 SYDVKM. The V and J ends lost 7 bases and 1 base respectively, with 17 bases between them. The CDR3 extends over 15 amino acids. Here the CDR3 DNA reads TGTGCCAGCACCGCGCCGGGACTCCTTTCCTACGAGCAGTACTTC. It yields the protein CASTAPGLLSYEQYF.

This chain joins TRBV30 and TRBJ1-5; no clear D gene. Germline V gene data show CDR1 as GTSNPN and CDR2 as SVGIG (reference sequence). The CDR3 extends over 13 amino acids. The V end lost 4 bases, the J end lost 5 bases, and 12 bases lay between the germline ends. CDR3 DNA: TGTGCCTGGACGACACAGCCGGATCAGCCCCAGCATTTT. Residues: CAWTTQPDQPQHF.

V usage is TRBV19 and J usage is TRBJ2-1, with 9 bases lining up with TRBD2. CDR1 and CDR2 (germline): LNHDA, SQIVND (reference sequence). The CDR3 loop spans 15 amino acids. The junction had 5 bases not matched to a gene; V was cut back by 6 bases and J by 2 bases. For the CDR3, the DNA is TGTGCCAGTAGGACTAGCGGAGCGGCCTACAATGAGCAGTTCTTC. This gives the protein CASRTSGAAYNEQFF.

The chain is built from TRBV28 and TRBJ1-5, with D unclear. Germline CDR1 is MDHEN and CDR2 is SYDVKM. Trimming took 6 bases from V and 7 from J, leaving 10 bases between them. This CDR3 contains 12 residues. Written as DNA, the CDR3 is TGTGCCAGCAGCCTCCGAGTGCAGCCCCAGCATTTT. Protein product: CASSLRVQPQHF.

The chain links TRBV2 to TRBJ1-1; D is ambiguous. This CDR3 is built from 13 residues. Trimming pared 4 bases from V and 1 base from J, leaving 7 bases between. Germline assignment: CDR1 SNHLY and CDR2 FYNNEI. CDR3 region: CASSAPKNTEAFF. CDR3 bases: TGTGCCAGCAGTGCCCCCAAGAACACTGAAGCTTTCTTT.

This clone was observed a few times. The chain has TRBV7-2 and TRBJ2-6; possibly TRBD1 for D (6 bases). The germline V gene has CDR1 SGHTA and CDR2 FQGNSA. CDR3 length: 15 residues. V was clipped by 6 bases and J by 0 bases, with 9 bases between them. The CDR3 DNA reads as TGTGCCAGCAGTACAGGGTCCTCTGGGGCCAACGTCCTGACTTTC. Amino acids: CASSTGSSGANVLTF.

V gene TRBV7-9 combines with J gene TRBJ2-3, with D uncertain. The CDR3 is 14 residues long. The germline V gene has CDR1 SEHNR and CDR2 FQNEAQ (reference sequence). The germline V and J ends were trimmed by 3 bases and 0 bases, with 7 bases remaining between them. The CDR3 region has the DNA TGTGCCAGCAGCTTCCGTGGCAGCACAGATACGCAGTATTTT. This sequence encodes CASSFRGSTDTQYF.

This chain connects TRBV12-5 to TRBJ2-1, with 7 bases aligning to TRBD2. Germline V gene data show CDR1 as LGHNT and CDR2 as FRNRAP. Losses at the gene ends were 0 bases for V and 7 bases for J; bases not matched to a gene: 9. The CDR3 covers 16 residues. The DNA of the CDR3 is TGTGCTAGTGGTTTGGTACTTACTAGCGCTCAGAATGAGCAGTTCTTC. Its translation: CASGLVLTSAQNEQFF. The full variable domain, in which reference TRBV12-5 and TRBJ2-1 provide the parts outside the CDR3, is DARVTQTPRHKVTEMGQEVTMRCQPILGHNTVFWYRQTMMQGLELLAYFRNRAPLDDSGMPKDRFSAEMPDATLATLKIQPSEPRDSAVYFCASGLVLTSAQNEQFFGPGTRLTVL.

The chain has TRBV5-6 and TRBJ1-3, with D unresolved. Germline V lookup: CDR1 SGHDT, CDR2 YYEEEE. The CDR3 spans 14 residues. V shed 0 bases and J shed 2 bases, with 6 bases lying between them. CDR3 region: CASSLATTGNTIYF. DNA of the CDR3: TGTGCCAGCAGCTTGGCGACAACTGGAAACACCATATATTTT.

The V gene is TRBV5-1, the J gene TRBJ1-1, with D possibly being TRBD1 (5 bases). This CDR3 is 16 amino acids long. Germline CDR1 and CDR2: SGHRS and YFSETQ. V was pared by 5 bases and J by 1 base, with 18 bases between. This chain's CDR3 is CASRWIPNGGNTEAFF. As DNA, the CDR3 is TGCGCCAGCAGATGGATACCTAACGGGGGGAACACTGAAGCTTTCTTT.

The chain has TRBV6-5 and TRBJ1-5; possible D gene TRBD1, 6 bases. This CDR3 spans 15 amino acids. V was clipped by 6 bases and J by 2 bases, with 14 bases between them. CDR1 and CDR2 (germline): MNHEY, SVGAGI. Here the CDR3 reads CASRLGGGGNQPQHF. The CDR3 DNA reads as TGTGCCAGCAGACTTGGGGGGGGCGGCAATCAGCCCCAGCATTTT.

This clone was detected only a few times. This sequence joins TRBV7-9 and TRBJ2-3, with 14 bases that match TRBD2. Germline V gives CDR1 SEHNR, CDR2 FQNEAQ (reference sequence). V gave up 5 bases and J gave up 3 bases; unmatched junction bases: 4. The CDR3 spans 16 residues. CDR3 in amino acids: CASSTGTSGSTDTQYF. DNA of the CDR3: TGTGCCAGCAGCACCGGGACTAGCGGGAGTACAGATACGCAGTATTTT.

This clone was counted between two and nine times. V is TRBV6-1 and J is TRBJ2-1; tentatively, D is TRBD2 (6 bases). Germline lookup yields CDR1 MNHNS and CDR2 SASEGT. V lost 6 bases and J 12 bases, leaving 21 bases between the germline ends. This CDR3 is 14 amino acids long. This chain's CDR3 is CASRLQGGAIGQFF. The CDR3 bases are TGTGCCAGCAGACTCCAAGGAGGGGCTATTGGGCAGTTCTTC.